This TCR beta chain is drawn from a study of identifying expanded T cells in peripheral blood. On this clone itself: The antigen is not known.

The length of the CDR3 is 16 residues. Trimming took 0 bases from V and 7 from J, leaving 16 bases between them. Germline V gene sequence: CDR1 SGHRS, CDR2 YFSETQ. Method: immunoSEQ multiplex PCR; TCRdb's copy keeps in-frame clones and lacks some. Of roughly 84,000 clones in the sample, 70% to 90% were seen once. Study results and caveats: Across healthy donors, higher total template counts meant significantly greater roughly 2-week count variance. Differentially abundant clones: roughly 1.2 between replicates, around 17 at roughly 2 weeks, less than 20 at four.

This sequence originates from a person between 18 and 75 years old in good health. The specimen was blood. V is TRBV5-1 and J is TRBJ1-4; weak D call: TRBD1 (5 bases). In DNA form, the CDR3 reads TGCGCCAGCAGCTTGGCCATGAGGCAGGGTTCTGAAAAACTGTTTTTT. This translates into CASSLAMRQGSEKLFF. The variable domain in full, with the rest retrieved from reference TRBV5-1 and TRBJ1-4, is KAGVTQTPRYLIKTRGQQVTLSCSPISGHRSVSWYQQTPGQGLQFLFEYFSETQRNKGNFPGRFSGRQFSNSRSEMNVSTLELGDSALYLCASSLAMRQGSEKLFFGSGTQLSVL.